The present TCR beta chain was sequenced within a study of Tregs in tolerant kidney transplant recipients. Study in general: Related graft donors supplied nonmyeloablative bone marrow transplants, and mixed chimerism was transient.

Regulatory T cells were sorted from thawed PBMCs rested overnight at 37°C with around 220 IU/ml IL-2. TCRdb's table, derived via immunoSEQ multiplex PCR, lists solely in-frame clones and lacks some. The table lists 70,000 to 95,000 clones, about 91% of them singletons. The source material was Tregs from blood, sampled before the transplant. The TCR sequence derives from a human donor who received a combined kidney and bone marrow transplant.

In nucleotides, the CDR3 is TGTGCCAGCAGCTTATTGGCAGCTGGAAACACCATATATTTT. It translates to CASSLLAAGNTIYF. This sequence joins TRBV7-9 and TRBJ1-3; D not resolved. Germline values: CDR1 SEHNR, CDR2 FQNEAQ (reference sequence). Trimming took 2 bases from V and 2 from J, leaving 7 bases between them. The CDR3 has 14 residues.